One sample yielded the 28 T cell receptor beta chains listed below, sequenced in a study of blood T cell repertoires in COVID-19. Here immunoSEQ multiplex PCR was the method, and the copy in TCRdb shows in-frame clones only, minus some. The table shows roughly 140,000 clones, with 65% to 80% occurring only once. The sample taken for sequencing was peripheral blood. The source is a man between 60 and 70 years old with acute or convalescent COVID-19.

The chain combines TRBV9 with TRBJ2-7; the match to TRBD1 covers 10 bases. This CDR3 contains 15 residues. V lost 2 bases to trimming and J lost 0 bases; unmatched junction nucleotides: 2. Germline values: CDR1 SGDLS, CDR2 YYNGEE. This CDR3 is CASSVGTGVSYEQYF. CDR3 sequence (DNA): TGTGCCAGCAGCGTTGGGACAGGGGTCTCCTACGAGCAGTACTTC.

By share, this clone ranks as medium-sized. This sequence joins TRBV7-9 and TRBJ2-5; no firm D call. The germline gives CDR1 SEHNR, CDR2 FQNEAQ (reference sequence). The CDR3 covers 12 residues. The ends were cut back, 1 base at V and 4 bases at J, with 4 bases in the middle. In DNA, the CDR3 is TGTGCCAGCAGCTTAGGGAGAGAGACCCAGTACTTC. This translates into CASSLGRETQYF.

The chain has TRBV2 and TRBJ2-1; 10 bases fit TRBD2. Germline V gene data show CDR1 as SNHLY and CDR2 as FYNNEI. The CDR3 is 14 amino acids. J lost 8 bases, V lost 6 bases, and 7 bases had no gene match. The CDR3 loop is CASSVGLAVDEQFF. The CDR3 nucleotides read TGTGCCAGCAGCGTCGGACTAGCGGTGGATGAGCAGTTCTTC.

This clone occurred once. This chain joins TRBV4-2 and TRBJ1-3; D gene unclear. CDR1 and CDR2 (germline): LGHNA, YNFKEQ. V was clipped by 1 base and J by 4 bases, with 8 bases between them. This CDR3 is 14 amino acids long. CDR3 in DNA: TGTGCCAGCAGCCAAGCTCCCCTAGGAAACACCATATATTTT. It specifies CASSQAPLGNTIYF.

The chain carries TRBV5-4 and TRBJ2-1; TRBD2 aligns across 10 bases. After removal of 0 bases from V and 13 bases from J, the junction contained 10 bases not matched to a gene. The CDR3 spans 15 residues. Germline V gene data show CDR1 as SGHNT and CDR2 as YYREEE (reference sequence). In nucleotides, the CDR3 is TGTGCCAGCAGCTTGGACACGCTAGCGGGAGTCGGCCAGTTCTTC. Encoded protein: CASSLDTLAGVGQFF.

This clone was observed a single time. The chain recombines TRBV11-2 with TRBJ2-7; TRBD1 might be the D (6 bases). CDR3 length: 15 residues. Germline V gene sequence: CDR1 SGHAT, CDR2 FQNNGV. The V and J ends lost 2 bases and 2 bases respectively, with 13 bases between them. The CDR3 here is CASSLSGTPTYEQYF. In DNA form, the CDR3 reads TGTGCCAGCAGCTTATCGGGGACACCCACCTACGAGCAGTACTTC.

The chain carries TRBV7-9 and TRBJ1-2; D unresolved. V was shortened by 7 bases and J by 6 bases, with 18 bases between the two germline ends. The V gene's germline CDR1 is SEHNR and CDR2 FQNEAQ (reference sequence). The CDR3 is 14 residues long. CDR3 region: CASNPALATNGYTF. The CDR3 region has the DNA TGTGCCAGCAACCCCGCGCTAGCTACGAATGGCTACACCTTC.

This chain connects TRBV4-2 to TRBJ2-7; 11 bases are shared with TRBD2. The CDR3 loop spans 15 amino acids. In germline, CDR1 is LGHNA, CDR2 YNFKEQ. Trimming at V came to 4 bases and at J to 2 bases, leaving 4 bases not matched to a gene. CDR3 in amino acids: CASSPKGLAAYEQYF. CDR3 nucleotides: TGTGCCAGCAGCCCAAAGGGACTAGCGGCCTACGAGCAGTACTTC.

In DNA form, the CDR3 reads TGTGCCAGCAGGGGCACGGTGGGTGGGGAAAAACTGTTTTTT. Protein product: CASRGTVGGEKLFF. V is TRBV6-5 and J is TRBJ1-4; no definite D call. V shed 6 bases and J shed 8 bases, with 16 bases lying between them. From germline, CDR1 is MNHEY and CDR2 SVGAGI. This CDR3 is 14 amino acids long.

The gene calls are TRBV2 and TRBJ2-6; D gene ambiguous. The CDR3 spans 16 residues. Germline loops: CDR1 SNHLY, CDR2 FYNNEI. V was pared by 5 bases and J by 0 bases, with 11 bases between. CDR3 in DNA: TGTGCCAGCAGTTCTTCCGTCCCCTCTGGGGCCAACGTCCTGACTTTC. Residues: CASSSSVPSGANVLTF.

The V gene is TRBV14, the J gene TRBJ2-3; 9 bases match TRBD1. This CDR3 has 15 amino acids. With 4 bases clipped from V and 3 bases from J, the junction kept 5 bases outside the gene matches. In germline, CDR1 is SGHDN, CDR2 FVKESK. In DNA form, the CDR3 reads TGTGCCAGCAGCCTCGGGACAGGGTGGACAGATACGCAGTATTTT. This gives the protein CASSLGTGWTDTQYF.

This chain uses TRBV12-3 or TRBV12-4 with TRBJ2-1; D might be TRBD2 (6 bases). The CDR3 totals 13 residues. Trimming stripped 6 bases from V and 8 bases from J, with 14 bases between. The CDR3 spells CASSEAGRDEQFF. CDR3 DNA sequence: TGTGCCAGCAGCGAGGCGGGACGCGATGAGCAGTTCTTC.

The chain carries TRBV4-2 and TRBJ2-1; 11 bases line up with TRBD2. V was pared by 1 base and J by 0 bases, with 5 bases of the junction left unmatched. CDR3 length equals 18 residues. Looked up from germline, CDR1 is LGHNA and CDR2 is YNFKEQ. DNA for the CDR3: TGTGCCAGCAGCCAAGCGGTAGGGACTAGCGGCTCCTACAATGAGCAGTTCTTC. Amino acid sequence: CASSQAVGTSGSYNEQFF.

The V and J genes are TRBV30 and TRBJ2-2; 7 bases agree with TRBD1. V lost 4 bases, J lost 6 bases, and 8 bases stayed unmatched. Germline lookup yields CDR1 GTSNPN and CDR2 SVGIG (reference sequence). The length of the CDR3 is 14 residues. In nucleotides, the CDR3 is TGTGCCTGGACTCTAAAGGGGGCCGCCGGGGAGCTGTTTTTT. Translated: CAWTLKGAAGELFF.

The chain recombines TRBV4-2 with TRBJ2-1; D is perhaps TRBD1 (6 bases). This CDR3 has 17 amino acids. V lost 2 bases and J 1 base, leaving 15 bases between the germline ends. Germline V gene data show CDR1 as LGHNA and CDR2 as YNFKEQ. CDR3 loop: CASSQHRTGRSYNEQFF. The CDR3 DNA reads TGTGCCAGCAGCCAACACCGAACAGGGAGATCCTACAATGAGCAGTTCTTC.

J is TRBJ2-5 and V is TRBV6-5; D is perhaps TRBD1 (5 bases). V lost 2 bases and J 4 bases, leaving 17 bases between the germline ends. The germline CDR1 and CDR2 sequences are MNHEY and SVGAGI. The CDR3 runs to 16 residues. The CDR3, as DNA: TGTGCCAGCAGTTACGATACGACAGAAACTGGAGAGACCCAGTACTTC. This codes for CASSYDTTETGETQYF.

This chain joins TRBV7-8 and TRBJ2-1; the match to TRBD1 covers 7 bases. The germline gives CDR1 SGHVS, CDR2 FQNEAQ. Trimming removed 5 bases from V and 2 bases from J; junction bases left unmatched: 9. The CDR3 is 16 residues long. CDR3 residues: CASSIFRDRTYNEQFF. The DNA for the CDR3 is TGTGCCAGCAGCATATTCCGGGACAGAACCTACAATGAGCAGTTCTTC.

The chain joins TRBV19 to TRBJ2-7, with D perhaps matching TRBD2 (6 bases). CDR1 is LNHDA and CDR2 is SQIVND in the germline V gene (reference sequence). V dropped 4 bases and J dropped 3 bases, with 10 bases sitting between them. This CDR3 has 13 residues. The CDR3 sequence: CASSKTRSYEQYF. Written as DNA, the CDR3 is TGTGCCAGTAGTAAGACTAGAAGCTACGAGCAGTACTTC.

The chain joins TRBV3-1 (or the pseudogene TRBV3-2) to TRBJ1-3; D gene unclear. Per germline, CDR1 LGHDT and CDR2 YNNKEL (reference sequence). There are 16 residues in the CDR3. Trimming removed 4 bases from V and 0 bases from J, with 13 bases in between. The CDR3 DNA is TGTGCCAGCAGCCCCCCCCCGGGGAGCTCTGGAAACACCATATATTTT. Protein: CASSPPPGSSGNTIYF.

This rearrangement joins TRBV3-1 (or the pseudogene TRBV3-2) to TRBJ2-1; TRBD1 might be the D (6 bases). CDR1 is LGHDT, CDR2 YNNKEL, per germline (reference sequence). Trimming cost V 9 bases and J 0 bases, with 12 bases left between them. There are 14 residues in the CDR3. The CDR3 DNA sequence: TGTGCCAGTCGAGGGGGATCCTCCTACAATGAGCAGTTCTTC. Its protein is CASRGGSSYNEQFF.

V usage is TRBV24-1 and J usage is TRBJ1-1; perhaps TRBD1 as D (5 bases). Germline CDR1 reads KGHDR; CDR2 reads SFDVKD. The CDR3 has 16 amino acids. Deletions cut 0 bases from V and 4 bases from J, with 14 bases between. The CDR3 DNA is TGTGCCACCAGTGATTTGACCACAGGTAAAGGCACTGAAGCTTTCTTT. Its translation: CATSDLTTGKGTEAFF.

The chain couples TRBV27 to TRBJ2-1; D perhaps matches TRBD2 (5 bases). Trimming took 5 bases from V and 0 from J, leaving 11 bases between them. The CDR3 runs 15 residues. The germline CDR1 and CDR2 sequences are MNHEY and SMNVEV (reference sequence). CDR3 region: CASSLLGYSYNEQFF. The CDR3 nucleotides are TGTGCCAGCAGTCTACTAGGATACTCCTACAATGAGCAGTTCTTC.

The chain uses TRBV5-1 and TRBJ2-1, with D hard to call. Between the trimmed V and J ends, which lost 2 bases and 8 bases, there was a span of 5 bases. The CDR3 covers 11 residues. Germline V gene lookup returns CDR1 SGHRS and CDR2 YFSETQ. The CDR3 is CASSFSDEQFF. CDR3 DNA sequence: TGCGCCAGCAGCTTCAGCGATGAGCAGTTCTTC.

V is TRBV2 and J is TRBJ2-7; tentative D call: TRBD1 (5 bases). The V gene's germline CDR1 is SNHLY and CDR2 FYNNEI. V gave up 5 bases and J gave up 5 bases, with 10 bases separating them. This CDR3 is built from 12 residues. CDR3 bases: TGTGCCAGCAGTAGTCAGGGTGACGAGCAGTACTTC. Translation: CASSSQGDEQYF.

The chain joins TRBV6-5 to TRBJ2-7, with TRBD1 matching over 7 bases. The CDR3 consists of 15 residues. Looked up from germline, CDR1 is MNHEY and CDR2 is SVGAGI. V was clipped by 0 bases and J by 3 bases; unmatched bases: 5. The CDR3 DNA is TGTGCCAGCAGTTACTCATCCTCAGGGGGCTACGAGCAGTACTTC. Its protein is CASSYSSSGGYEQYF.

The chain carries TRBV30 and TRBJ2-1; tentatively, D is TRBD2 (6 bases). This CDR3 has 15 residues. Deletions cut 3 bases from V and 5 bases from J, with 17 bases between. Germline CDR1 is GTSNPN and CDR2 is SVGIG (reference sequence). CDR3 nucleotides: TGTGCCTGGAGCCCGGCACTAGCTGGGAACAATGAGCAGTTCTTC. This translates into CAWSPALAGNNEQFF.

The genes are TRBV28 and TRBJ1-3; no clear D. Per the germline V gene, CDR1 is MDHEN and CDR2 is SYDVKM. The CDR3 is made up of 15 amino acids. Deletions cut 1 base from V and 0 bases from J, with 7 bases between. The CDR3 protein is CASSLSRGSGNTIYF. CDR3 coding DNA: TGTGCCAGCAGTTTATCACGGGGCTCTGGAAACACCATATATTTT.

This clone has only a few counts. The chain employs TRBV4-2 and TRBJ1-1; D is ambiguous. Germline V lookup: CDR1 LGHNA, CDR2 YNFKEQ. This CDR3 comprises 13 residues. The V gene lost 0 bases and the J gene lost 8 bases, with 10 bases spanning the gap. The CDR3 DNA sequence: TGTGCCAGCAGCCAAGATTTGACGAGGGAAGCTTTCTTT. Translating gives CASSQDLTREAFF.